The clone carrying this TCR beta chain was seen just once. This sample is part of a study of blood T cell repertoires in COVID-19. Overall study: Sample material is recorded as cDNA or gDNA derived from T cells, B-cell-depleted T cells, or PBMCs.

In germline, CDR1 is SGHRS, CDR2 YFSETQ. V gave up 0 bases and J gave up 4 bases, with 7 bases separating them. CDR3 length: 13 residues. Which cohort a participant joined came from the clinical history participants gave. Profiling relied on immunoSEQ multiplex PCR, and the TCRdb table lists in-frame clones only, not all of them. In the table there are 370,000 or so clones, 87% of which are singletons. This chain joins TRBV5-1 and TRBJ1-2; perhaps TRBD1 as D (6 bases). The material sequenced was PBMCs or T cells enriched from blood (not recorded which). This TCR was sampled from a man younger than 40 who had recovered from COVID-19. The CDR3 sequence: CASSLVQGYGYTF. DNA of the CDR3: TGCGCCAGCAGCTTGGTACAGGGCTATGGCTACACCTTC.